This TCR beta chain was captured in a study of long-term antiretroviral therapy in people with HIV (dated 2022 in TCRdb). Notes on the research overall: The earliest samples were collected roughly a decade before the 2015 WHO recommendation for immediate ART, at a time when ART was usually postponed until CD4 counts fell. A retrospective serial study tested whether changes in peripheral blood TRB repertoire composition and diversity were associated with ART initiation and durable HIV suppression. A total of about 200 cryopreserved PBMC samples were contributed to the cohort by 30 adults with confirmed HIV infection, with samples collected serially over a mean of around 6 years (range 1-12). Among the approximately 30 participants with HIV, roughly eleven were female. No cross-contamination during QIAcube processing was shown when test extractions of a monoclonal T-cell line were performed alongside about 30 polyclonal samples.

General findings and caveats noted by the study authors: HIV repertoires had narrower CDR3 length ranges than controls, and the network structure suggested an antigen-experienced repertoire that shifted only slightly toward naive after ART. Expanded TRB clones identified before ART initiation dominated the repertoire across all time points, though the dominance fluctuated and decreased in many PLHIV after ART. Because pre-ART samples had limited cell numbers, profiling was done on unsorted PBMC rather than on sorted CD4+ and CD8+ T cells. A significant increase in TRB diversity was found to be associated with ART initiation, although TRB diversity was observed to remain significantly below that of transplant donor controls even after long-term ART. Inferences about post-ART repertoire changes are limited because no data were available on ART adherence, viral resistance or therapy changes. Samples dated from the mid-2000s to the late 2010s, and the ART regimens used may be less effective than current ones. Limited PBMC availability meant only the TCR beta chain was sequenced, without alpha chain pairing.

The immunoSEQ hsTCRB v3.0 assay was used at survey level resolution to sequence the TRB variable region. TRB sequencing targeted a depth of about 40,000-50,000 T-cell genomes per sample. An Illumina MiSeq with a v3 150-cycle kit was used to sequence the pooled TRB libraries. On the study's bioinformatics: Repertoire analysis was run in R within a reproducible Nextflow workflow that covered QC, data transformation and analysis. LymphoSeq2, an R package for AIRR-Seq data exploration, was used to implement custom analyses. A handful of samples yielding fewer than 5000 total TRB sequences were excluded, leaving 188 analyzed HIV repertoires. Among the 170 to 200 HIV repertoires that were kept, around 60 were collected before ART initiation and about 130 were collected after ART initiation. Each repertoire was downsampled to 5000 TRB nucleotide sequences, and summary statistics were averaged across 100 downsampling iterations. TRB sequences were retained for analysis only if CDR3 regions of at least seven amino acids were present. Diversity was assessed using a clonality score derived from Shannon entropy and using the Gini coefficient. In the repertoire networks, any two of the top 5000 CDR3 amino acid sequences were linked whenever the two sequences differed by an edit distance of one. For TRB CDR3 amino acid sequences, GLIPH2 was used to predict antigen specificity groups and MHC restriction. To flag known associations with CMV, EBV, HIV or tissue antigens, CDR3 amino acid sequences were compared against VDJdb and McPAS-TCR. Pre-ART, post-ART and control groups were compared with Wilcoxon signed-rank tests and Holm-Bonferroni correction. Not all clones reach the TCRdb copy of this immuneACCESS table, which keeps in-frame sequences only. Checked studies attribute under half of the gap to unresolved V genes and leave the rest unexplained. The V and J calls and clone size are taken from that table; D and trimming were inferred from the DNA. The table for this sample lists around 23,000 clones; roughly 80% of them were counted only once. The ten biggest clones cover 4% to 6% of the sample.

In regard to this clone: Which antigen it targets is not known. No base quality information exists; no much larger clone differs at one position.

To be included, a participant needed at least one PBMC sample from before ART initiation plus at least two post-ART samples. Every participant with HIV received treatment in the United States of America. Before DNA extraction, cryopreserved samples of about 0.9-10 million PBMC were thawed and then washed. At the time of the earliest PBMC sample for each participant with HIV, ages ranged from about 23 to 60 years. PBMC samples from each participant spanned 1-4 timepoints before ART initiation and 2-8 timepoints after ART initiation, with a median of 7 samples. Serial HIV viral load, CD4+ T-cell count, ART history and demographic data were obtained for every participant. A Qiagen kit on a QIAcube was used to extract genomic DNA from unsorted PBMC, with samples processed in batches of 12. This specimen consisted of unsorted PBMCs, obtained 0.3 years after starting antiretroviral therapy. This receptor was taken from a man between 50 and 59 years old with HIV.

The nucleotides are TGTGCCAGCAGCTTAGGACCCTCCCCGGGGCAGCCCCAGCATTTT. It encodes CASSLGPSPGQPQHF. The rearranged segments are TRBV13 and TRBJ1-5; the D gene cannot be named for sure. Reading from cysteine to phenylalanine, the CDR3 counts 15 amino acids. This entry keeps only the CDR3 DNA: 45 bases, framed from base 1. CDR1 PRHDT and CDR2 FYEKMQ are derived from the germline V gene (reference sequence). Between the V and J ends, shortened by 0 bases and 7 bases respectively, the junction contains 13 bases.